A selection of T cell receptor beta chains follows, all from one sample in a study of Ad26.COV2.S vaccination and SARS-CoV-2 variants. Profiled with immunoSEQ multiplex PCR; TCRdb holds only in-frame clones, not every one. The table shows a few hundred thousand clones, with around 87% occurring only once. The specimen was peripheral blood, collected in a trial of Ad26.COV2.S vaccine versus placebo. Receptors were obtained from a person aged 18-60 years who received the Ad26.COV2.S COVID-19 vaccine or a placebo. The CDR3 runs from the conserved cysteine through the conserved F or W. Each record gives: J gene, D gene, V gene, clone size, CDR3 protein, CDR3 DNA. A D gene is named only where the DNA matches it firmly. Not every row has a clone size; where given, it reads once, few, many or a size class.

TRBJ1-6,.,TRBV27,.,CASRLHLGSGYNSPLHF,TGTGCCAGCCGTTTACATCTCGGGTCCGGCTATAATTCACCCCTCCACTTT
TRBJ2-7,TRBD2,TRBV2,once,CASSARTSGTYEQYF,TGTGCCAGCAGTGCCCGCACTAGCGGGACCTACGAGCAGTACTTC
TRBJ1-2,.,TRBV6-5,few,CASSRGGIYGYTF,TGTGCCAGCAGTCGAGGGGGGATCTATGGCTACACCTTC
TRBJ1-5,.,TRBV7-9,.,CASSLVSGQNNQPQHF,TGTGCCAGCAGCTTAGTTAGCGGACAGAACAATCAGCCCCAGCATTTT
TRBJ1-1,.,TRBV9,once,CASSAYGGPSSEAFF,TGTGCCAGCAGCGCATACGGAGGACCATCATCTGAAGCTTTCTTT
TRBJ1-1,TRBD1,TRBV20-1,.,CSASQGGNEAFF,TGCAGTGCTAGTCAGGGGGGGAATGAAGCTTTCTTT
TRBJ2-7,TRBD1,TRBV7-9,.,CASSLLDRGYEQYF,TGTGCCAGCAGCCTGCTGGACAGGGGATACGAGCAGTACTTC
TRBJ1-2,.,TRBV14,.,CASSQEGQGFSGYTF,TGTGCCAGCAGCCAAGAAGGGCAGGGGTTCTCTGGCTACACCTTC
TRBJ2-5,.,TRBV7-7,.,CASSLVGALRGETQYF,TGTGCTAGCAGCTTAGTCGGGGCGCTACGGGGAGAGACCCAGTACTTC
TRBJ1-5,.,TRBV30,.,CAWSVRSNQPQHF,TGTGCCTGGAGTGTACGGAGCAATCAGCCCCAGCATTTT
TRBJ2-7,TRBD1,TRBV3-1/TRBV3-2,.,CASSQVGGQGGYEQYF,TGTGCCAGCAGCCAAGTAGGAGGACAGGGGGGCTACGAGCAGTACTTC
TRBJ2-4,TRBD1,TRBV28,.,CASRATGVKNIQYF,TGTGCCAGCAGGGCCACAGGGGTCAAAAACATTCAGTACTTC
TRBJ2-7,TRBD1,TRBV3-1/TRBV3-2,.,CASSPAIETGPTYEQYF,TGTGCCAGCAGCCCGGCAATCGAGACAGGGCCCACCTACGAGCAGTACTTC
TRBJ2-2,TRBD1,TRBV7-9,.,CASSPNRGWGTGELFF,TGTGCCAGCAGCCCTAACAGGGGCTGGGGCACCGGGGAGCTGTTTTTT
TRBJ1-5,.,TRBV6-5,few,CASSDGGVQPQHF,TGTGCCAGTTCCGACGGGGGCGTTCAGCCCCAGCATTTT
TRBJ1-2,.,TRBV6-1,.,CASSEARGYGYTF,TGTGCCAGCAGTGAAGCAAGGGGCTATGGCTACACCTTC
TRBJ2-3,TRBD2,TRBV6-6,.,CASSPGGVSTDTQYF,TGTGCCAGCAGTCCCGGGGGGGTGAGCACAGATACGCAGTATTTT
TRBJ2-7,TRBD1,TRBV2,.,CASRDRVAYEQYF,TGTGCCAGCAGGGACAGGGTTGCCTACGAGCAGTACTTC
TRBJ2-7,TRBD1,TRBV5-1,.,CASSSGQGLHEQYF,TGCGCCAGCAGCTCGGGACAGGGTCTCCACGAGCAGTACTTC
TRBJ1-2,TRBD1,TRBV14,.,CASSHGQGFGYTF,TGTGCCAGCAGCCACGGACAGGGATTTGGCTACACCTTC
TRBJ2-2,.,TRBV24-1,.,CATSDPRWGTGELFF,TGTGCCACCAGTGACCCACGCTGGGGAACCGGGGAGCTGTTTTTT
TRBJ1-1,TRBD1,TRBV28,once,CASSPLSWDRQNTEAFF,TGTGCCAGCAGTCCCCTCTCCTGGGACAGGCAGAACACTGAAGCTTTCTTT
TRBJ2-1,.,TRBV6-1,.,CASSEYGSQFF,TGTGCCAGCAGTGAATATGGCTCGCAGTTCTTC
TRBJ2-7,TRBD2,TRBV13,.,CASSALAGGSYEQYF,TGTGCCAGCAGCGCCCTAGCGGGGGGCTCCTACGAGCAGTACTTC
TRBJ2-7,.,TRBV2,.,CASRAPPDSSAYEQYF,TGTGCCAGCAGGGCCCCCCCCGACAGCAGTGCCTACGAGCAGTACTTC
TRBJ2-7,.,TRBV4-1,.,CASSQAWGRAVPYEQYF,TGCGCCAGCAGCCAAGCGTGGGGTAGGGCAGTCCCCTACGAGCAGTACTTC
TRBJ2-5,TRBD2,TRBV12-5,.,CASGLNPGGVGETQYF,TGTGCTAGTGGTTTGAACCCCGGGGGGGTGGGAGAGACCCAGTACTTC
TRBJ2-3,TRBD2,TRBV5-1,.,CASSLTSGGASITDTQYF,TGCGCCAGCAGCTTGACTAGCGGGGGGGCCTCTATCACAGATACGCAGTATTTT
TRBJ1-1,.,TRBV2,.,CASSEQRGLNTEAFF,TGTGCCAGCAGTGAACAACGGGGCTTGAACACTGAAGCTTTCTTT
TRBJ1-1,.,TRBV5-1,.,CASSLEPNTEAFF,TGCGCCAGCAGCTTGGAGCCGAACACTGAAGCTTTCTTT
TRBJ1-2,TRBD1,TRBV10-3,.,CAISDRGFGYGYTF,TGTGCCATCAGTGACAGGGGGTTTGGCTATGGCTACACCTTC
TRBJ1-3,.,TRBV3-1/TRBV3-2,.,CASSQVGNTIYF,TGTGCCAGCAGCCAAGTAGGAAACACCATATATTTT
TRBJ2-1,.,TRBV7-8,.,CASSLVFPPQPYNEQFF,TGTGCCAGCAGCTTAGTCTTCCCCCCGCAACCTTACAATGAGCAGTTCTTC
TRBJ2-6,.,TRBV5-1,.,CASSLVLTSSGANVLTF,TGCGCCAGCAGCTTGGTTTTGACTAGCTCTGGGGCCAACGTCCTGACTTTC
TRBJ2-3,.,TRBV5-8,once,CASSLAAAPGDTQYF,TGTGCCAGCAGCTTGGCGGCAGCCCCAGGGGATACGCAGTATTTT
TRBJ1-2,TRBD1,TRBV29-1,.,CSVEGQHYGYTF,TGCAGCGTTGAGGGACAGCACTATGGCTACACCTTC
TRBJ2-2,TRBD1,TRBV5-6,.,CASMRGRGTGELFF,TGTGCCAGCATGAGGGGGCGCGGCACCGGGGAGCTGTTTTTT
TRBJ2-1,.,TRBV7-9,.,CASTQPGGENEQFF,TGTGCCAGCACCCAACCAGGGGGGGAGAATGAGCAGTTCTTC
TRBJ1-5,.,TRBV7-2,.,CASSFGGGAIQPQHF,TGTGCCAGCAGCTTCGGTGGGGGGGCGATTCAGCCCCAGCATTTT
TRBJ1-3,TRBD1,TRBV7-9,.,CASSLGDRSRGNTIYF,TGTGCCAGCAGCTTAGGGGACAGAAGTCGGGGAAACACCATATATTTT
TRBJ2-2,.,TRBV9,.,CASSLRLSTNTGELFF,TGTGCCAGCAGCCTCAGACTGTCCACGAACACCGGGGAGCTGTTTTTT
TRBJ1-2,.,TRBV12-3/TRBV12-4,.,CASSNAGASYTF,TGTGCCAGCAGTAACGCAGGGGCCAGCTACACCTTC
TRBJ1-5,TRBD1,TRBV2,.,CASSQDRDYQPQHF,TGTGCCAGCAGTCAGGACAGGGATTATCAGCCCCAGCATTTT
TRBJ2-4,TRBD2,TRBV4-2,.,CASSQVLAGGSKNIQYF,TGTGCCAGCAGCCAAGTATTAGCGGGGGGATCCAAAAACATTCAGTACTTC
TRBJ1-5,TRBD1,TRBV4-3,.,CASSQEGQTNNQPQHF,TGCGCCAGCAGCCAAGAGGGACAGACAAACAATCAGCCCCAGCATTTT
TRBJ2-5,.,TRBV5-1,.,CASSPQGLNQETQYF,TGCGCCAGCAGCCCCCAGGGGCTCAATCAAGAGACCCAGTACTTC
TRBJ1-2,.,TRBV19,.,CASASGAKGYTF,TGTGCCAGTGCTTCCGGGGCCAAGGGCTACACCTTC
TRBJ1-2,.,TRBV30,.,CAWKLGANYGYTF,TGTGCCTGGAAATTGGGGGCTAACTATGGCTACACCTTC
TRBJ2-7,.,TRBV2,.,CASSEERGFEQYF,TGTGCCAGCAGTGAAGAAAGGGGGTTCGAGCAGTACTTC
TRBJ2-3,.,TRBV18,.,CASSPLEGGTTDTQYF,TGTGCCAGCTCACCCCTGGAGGGGGGAACCACAGATACGCAGTATTTT
TRBJ1-2,.,TRBV7-9,.,CASSSRGTNYGYTF,TGTGCCAGCAGCTCCCGAGGGACTAACTATGGCTACACCTTC
TRBJ1-5,.,TRBV10-3,.,CAISEDPVRPQHF,TGTGCCATCAGTGAGGACCCGGTTCGGCCCCAGCATTTT
TRBJ1-4,TRBD1,TRBV5-1,.,CASRDRVNEKLFF,TGCGCCAGCAGGGACAGGGTAAATGAAAAACTGTTTTTT
TRBJ2-2,.,TRBV7-3,.,CASSPPGGELFF,TGTGCCAGCAGCCCCCCTGGGGGGGAGCTGTTTTTT
TRBJ2-1,TRBD2,TRBV5-4,.,CASSAQTSGGAGNEQFF,TGTGCCAGCAGCGCACAGACTAGCGGGGGGGCGGGTAATGAGCAGTTCTTC
TRBJ1-1,TRBD1,TRBV6-1,.,CASSERGPSTEAFF,TGTGCCAGCAGTGAAAGGGGGCCTAGCACTGAAGCTTTCTTT
TRBJ2-1,.,TRBV6-2/TRBV6-3,.,CASSYSSSNEQFF,TGTGCCAGCAGTTACTCCAGCAGCAATGAGCAGTTCTTC
TRBJ1-6,.,TRBV7-3,.,CASSLQDNSPLHF,TGTGCCAGCAGCCTACAGGATAATTCACCCCTCCACTTT
TRBJ1-4,TRBD1,TRBV7-9,.,CASSPLKGQANEKLFF,TGTGCCAGCAGCCCCTTAAAGGGACAGGCTAATGAAAAACTGTTTTTT
TRBJ2-1,TRBD1,TRBV5-8,.,CASSLGDRYNEQFF,TGTGCCAGCAGCTTGGGGGACAGGTACAATGAGCAGTTCTTC